The 13 T cell receptor beta chains presented below share a single source sample, sequenced in a study of blood T cell repertoires in COVID-19. Method: immunoSEQ multiplex PCR; TCRdb's copy keeps in-frame clones and lacks some. The profile shows about 250,000 clones, 65% to 90% of them singletons. The sample comprised PBMCs or T cells enriched from blood (not recorded which). These receptors came from a woman aged 45-59 years with acute COVID-19.

CDR3 residues: CASSFGTGTEAFF. For the CDR3, the DNA is TGTGCCAGCAGCTTTGGGACAGGCACTGAAGCTTTCTTT. The chain joins TRBV7-2 to TRBJ1-1; 8 bases match TRBD1. The CDR3 is made up of 13 amino acids. Germline-derived CDR1 and CDR2 are SGHTA and FQGNSA. The junction had 1 base not matched to a gene; V was cut back by 3 bases and J by 4 bases.

The J gene is TRBJ1-2, the V gene TRBV5-6; perhaps TRBD1 as D (5 bases). The germline CDR1 and CDR2 sequences are SGHDT and YYEEEE. V was clipped by 4 bases and J by 4 bases, with 14 bases between them. This CDR3 region has 14 residues. The chain's CDR3 is CASSLQGGGYGYTF. The CDR3 DNA reads as TGTGCCAGCAGCCTCCAGGGCGGCGGCTATGGCTACACCTTC. Full variable domain (rest looked up from reference TRBV5-6 and TRBJ1-2): DAGVTQSPTHLIKTRGQQVTLRCSPKSGHDTVSWYQQALGQGPQFIFQYYEEEERQRGNFPDRFSGHQFPNYSSELNVNALLLGDSALYLCASSLQGGGYGYTFGSGTRLTVV.

The chain employs TRBV10-3 and TRBJ2-3; 9 bases are a match to TRBD1. V lost 6 bases and J lost 6; bases outside the gene matches: 7. Germline lookup yields CDR1 ENHRY and CDR2 SYGVKD. The CDR3 runs 14 residues. The CDR3 bases are TGTGCCATCAGCGCCGGGACAGGGAGTGATACGCAGTATTTT. Protein sequence: CAISAGTGSDTQYF.

The rearrangement uses TRBV30 and TRBJ1-2; a weak D match, TRBD1 (5 bases). Per germline, CDR1 GTSNPN and CDR2 SVGIG (reference sequence). The CDR3 spans 13 residues. V dropped 4 bases and J dropped 0 bases, with 9 bases sitting between them. The CDR3 DNA sequence: TGTGCCTGGACCAAGACAGCTAACTATGGCTACACCTTC. It translates to CAWTKTANYGYTF.

The chain combines TRBV11-2 with TRBJ1-2, with D uncertain. The CDR3 has 13 amino acids. Germline values: CDR1 SGHAT, CDR2 FQNNGV. V lost 1 base, J lost 8 bases, and 11 bases lay in between. CDR3 protein: CASSLVEGWGYTF. The CDR3 DNA sequence: TGTGCCAGCAGCTTAGTAGAGGGTTGGGGCTACACCTTC. The full variable domain, completed using reference TRBV11-2 and TRBJ1-2, is EAGVAQSPRYKIIEKRQSVAFWCNPISGHATLYWYQQILGQGPKLLIQFQNNGVVDDSQLPKDRFSAERLKGVDSTLKIQPAKLEDSAVYLCASSLVEGWGYTFGSGTRLTVV.

The chain combines TRBV27 with TRBJ1-3; D is unresolved. V lost 3 bases, J lost 2 bases, and 8 bases lay in between. Per germline, CDR1 MNHEY and CDR2 SMNVEV (reference sequence). This CDR3 region has 14 residues. The CDR3 DNA sequence: TGTGCCAGCAGTTTTACACCCACTGGAAACACCATATATTTT. Translation: CASSFTPTGNTIYF.

The V gene is TRBV6-2 or TRBV6-3, the J gene TRBJ2-3; a weak D match, TRBD1 (6 bases). The CDR3 covers 15 residues. Trimming removed 4 bases at V and 4 bases at J, with 15 bases between. Per germline, CDR1 MNHEY and CDR2 SVGEGT. The CDR3 loop reads CASSSEGGRADTQYF. The CDR3 DNA reads TGTGCCAGCAGTTCCGAAGGGGGACGCGCAGATACGCAGTATTTT.

This chain links TRBV30 with TRBJ1-1, with 7 bases lining up with TRBD1. Losses at the gene ends were 4 bases for V and 0 bases for J; bases not matched to a gene: 2. From germline, CDR1 is GTSNPN and CDR2 SVGIG (reference sequence). This CDR3 contains 13 residues. The CDR3 region is CAWKRGLNTEAFF. CDR3 DNA sequence: TGTGCCTGGAAGAGGGGGCTGAACACTGAAGCTTTCTTT.

This CDR3 reads CAWSPGGPDKDTQYF. DNA for the CDR3: TGTGCCTGGAGCCCCGGGGGGCCGGACAAAGATACGCAGTATTTT. The rearrangement uses TRBV30 and TRBJ2-3; D might be TRBD2 (7 bases). This CDR3 comprises 15 residues. Trimming left V 3 bases short and J 5 bases short, with 18 bases between. The germline CDR1 and CDR2 sequences are GTSNPN and SVGIG (reference sequence). Variable domain in full (rest from reference TRBV30 and TRBJ2-3): SQTIHQWPATLVQPVGSPLSLECTVEGTSNPNLYWYRQAAGRGLQLLFYSVGIGQISSEVPQNLSASRPQDRQFILSSKKLLLSDSGFYLCAWSPGGPDKDTQYFGPGTRLTVL.

This clone has at least ten counts. The chain employs TRBV12-5 and TRBJ1-1; 8 bases agree with TRBD1. Germline V gene lookup returns CDR1 LGHNT and CDR2 FRNRAP. The CDR3 totals 16 residues. CDR3 protein: CATKGTGTPQRAEAFF. Written as DNA, the CDR3 is TGTGCGACCAAGGGGACAGGTACCCCCCAAAGGGCTGAAGCTTTCTTT.

V gene TRBV10-3 combines with J gene TRBJ1-5; TRBD1 might be the D (6 bases). There are 14 residues in the CDR3. CDR1 and CDR2 (germline): ENHRY, SYGVKD. Trimming removed 6 bases at V and 4 bases at J, with 13 bases between. CDR3 nucleotide sequence: TGTGCCATCAGACAGGGTATAGGGAATCAGCCCCAGCATTTT. Its translation is CAIRQGIGNQPQHF.

The genes are TRBV6-5 and TRBJ2-4; 9 bases match TRBD1. The CDR3 has 13 amino acids. CDR1 is MNHEY, CDR2 SVGAGI, per germline. V shed 5 bases and J 7 bases; nucleotides not matched to a gene: 3. CDR3 DNA: TGTGCCAGCAGTCCCGGACAGGGGAACATTCAGTACTTC. Its protein product is CASSPGQGNIQYF.

The chain joins TRBV18 to TRBJ1-2; the match to TRBD1 covers 9 bases. The CDR3 contains 17 residues. CDR1 is KGHSH and CDR2 is LQKENI in the germline V gene. V was clipped by 3 bases and J by 0 bases; unmatched bases: 8. The CDR3 DNA is TGTGCCAGCTCACCTATGGGACAGGGAGCGTCTAACTATGGCTACACCTTC. It encodes CASSPMGQGASNYGYTF.